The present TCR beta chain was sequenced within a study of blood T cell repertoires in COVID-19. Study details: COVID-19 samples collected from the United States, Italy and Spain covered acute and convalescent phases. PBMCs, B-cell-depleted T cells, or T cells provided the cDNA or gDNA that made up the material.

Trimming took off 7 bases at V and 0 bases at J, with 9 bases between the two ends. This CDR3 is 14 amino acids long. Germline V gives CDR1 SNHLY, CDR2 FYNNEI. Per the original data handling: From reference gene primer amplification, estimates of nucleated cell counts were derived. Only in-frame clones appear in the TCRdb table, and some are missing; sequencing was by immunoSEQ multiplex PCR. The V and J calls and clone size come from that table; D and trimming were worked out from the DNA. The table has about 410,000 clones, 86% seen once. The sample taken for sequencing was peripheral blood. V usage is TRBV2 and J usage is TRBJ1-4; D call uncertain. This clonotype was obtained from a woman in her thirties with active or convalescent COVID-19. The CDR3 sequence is CASIPEATNEKLFF. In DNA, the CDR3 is TGTGCCAGCATTCCAGAGGCAACTAATGAAAAACTGTTTTTT. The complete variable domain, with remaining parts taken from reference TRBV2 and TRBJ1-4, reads EPEVTQTPSHQVTQMGQEVILRCVPISNHLYFYWYRQILGQKVEFLVSFYNNEISEKSEIFDDQFSVERPDGSNFTLKIRSTKLEDSAMYFCASIPEATNEKLFFGSGTQLSVL.